This TCR beta chain was identified during a study of cytomegalovirus exposure and HLA in healthy donors. Study background: Within the Caucasian-associated ancestry cluster were about 81% of the roughly 430 genotyped donors. Whole-study findings and limits: Presence/absence analyses assumed roughly uniform sequencing depth across donors. Among TCR beta chains, those listed as cytomegalovirus-associated numbered over 150.

Notes on this clone: No antigen is known for it.

CDR3 length equals 11 residues. CDR1 is DFQATT, CDR2 SNEGSKA, per germline (reference sequence). Trimming pared 5 bases from V and 7 bases from J, leaving 9 bases between. With 60 Vbeta and 13 Jbeta primers, the PCR was carried out. Profiled with immunoSEQ multiplex PCR; TCRdb holds only in-frame clones, not every one. The sample consists of around 190,000 clones, roughly 74% of them appearing once. The sample taken for sequencing was PBMCs. J is TRBJ2-1 and V is TRBV20-1; no reliable D call. This sequence originates from a female donor in good health and CMV-seronegative. CDR3 sequence (DNA): TGCAGTGCTCCTCTATATAATGAGCAGTTCTTC. This gives the protein CSAPLYNEQFF.